This paragraph reports one T cell receptor (beta chain). As yet, its antigen is unknown. The PCR employed 60 Vbeta primers together with 13 Jbeta primers. The method was immunoSEQ multiplex PCR; TCRdb's version includes in-frame clones alone and lacks a portion of them. This sample carries approximately 81,000 clones, 70% to 80% of them seen once, and the ten largest clones take more than 8%. V dropped 6 bases and J dropped 2 bases, with 5 bases sitting between them. Germline lookup yields CDR1 MDHEN and CDR2 SYDVKM. This CDR3 region has 13 residues. This sample was taken from a study of cytomegalovirus exposure and HLA in healthy donors. General study findings and limits: One later analysis reportedly identified an Asian-associated ancestry cluster that showed fewer N-insertions than the approximately 600-donor mean. Whilst most TCR sequences proved rare, a subset of public TCRs occurred across many donors. Per a prior analysis, the majority of TCR beta V segments were productive roughly 87% or roughly 30% of the time.

Sequenced input: PBMCs. The sequence derives from a man aged 40-49 years in good health and CMV-seropositive. The chain recombines TRBV28 with TRBJ1-6, with D maybe TRBD1 (5 bases). As DNA, the CDR3 is TGTGCCAGCAGGGACACCTATAATTCACCCCTCCACTTT. Translating gives CASRDTYNSPLHF.